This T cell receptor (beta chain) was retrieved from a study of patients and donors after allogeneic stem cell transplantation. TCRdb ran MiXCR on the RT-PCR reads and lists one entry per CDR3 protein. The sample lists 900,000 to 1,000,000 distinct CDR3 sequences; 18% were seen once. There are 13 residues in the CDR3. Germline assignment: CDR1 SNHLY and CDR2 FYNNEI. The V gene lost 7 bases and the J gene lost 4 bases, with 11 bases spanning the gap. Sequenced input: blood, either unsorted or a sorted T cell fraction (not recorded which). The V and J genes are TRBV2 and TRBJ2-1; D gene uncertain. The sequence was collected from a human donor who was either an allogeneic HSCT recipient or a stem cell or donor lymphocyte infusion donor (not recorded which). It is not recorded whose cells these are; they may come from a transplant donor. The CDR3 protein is CASTGEQYNEQFF. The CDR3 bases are TGTGCCAGCACCGGAGAACAGTACAATGAGCAGTTCTTC.